This TCR beta chain was obtained from a study of radiotherapy plus CTLA-4 blockade in lung cancer. About the research overall: Objective responses were seen in around a sixth of patients, disease control in 25% to 35%.

Sequencing used immunoSEQ multiplex PCR; TCRdb keeps in-frame clones, though not all of them. The sample lists around 99,000 clones, just over 85% occurring once. This clone was found once. Germline V CDR1 and CDR2: MRHNA, SNTAGT. Trimming removed 6 bases from V and 0 bases from J; junction bases left unmatched: 7. This CDR3 spans 16 amino acids. Lung cancer patients with chemo-refractory metastatic non-small-cell disease were given focal radiation plus CTLA-4 blockade with ipilimumab. The J gene is TRBJ2-3, the V gene TRBV6-4; 9 nucleotides match TRBD2. The TCR originated in a human donor with non-small cell lung cancer that progressed on radiotherapy plus ipilimumab. The sequencing here drew on peripheral blood, taken from a patient treated with radiotherapy plus ipilimumab. CDR3 sequence: CASSPTAGGSTDTQYF. Written as DNA, the CDR3 is TGTGCCAGCAGCCCCACAGCGGGAGGAAGCACAGATACGCAGTATTTT.